Ten or more counts support the clone carrying this T cell receptor beta chain. Antigen: not known. The CDR3 is cut off 3 residues early in the read; its end comes from the germline J gene. This specimen comes from a study of T cell clonality in common variable immunodeficiency. Findings and caveats of the study: Common variable immunodeficiency TCR beta sequences reportedly had fewer deletions and N-nucleotide insertions.

Libraries were prepared by immunoSEQ multiplex PCR; TCRdb keeps only in-frame clonotypes and omits some of them. The specimen has roughly 32,000 clones, none found just once. The V gene lost 0 bases and the J gene lost 7 bases, with 15 bases spanning the gap. CDR3 size: 15 residues. CDR1 SGHNT and CDR2 YYREEE come from the germline V gene (reference sequence). Sequenced: peripheral blood mononuclear cells. This receptor was obtained from a human donor with common variable immunodeficiency. The rearrangement links TRBV5-4 to TRBJ2-3; TRBD1 is a possible D gene (6 bases). CDR3 bases read: TGTGCCAGCAGCTTGGCCCACAAGGGGGTCTATACG. This gives the protein CASSLAHKGVYT. The full CDR3 protein is CASSLAHKGVYTQYF.